Listed here are 7 T cell receptor beta chains from one sample, sequenced in a study of CXCR3-negative and CXCR3-positive naive CD8 T cells. 5' RACE with UMI labels generated the TRB cDNA libraries. TCRdb reprocessed the 5' RACE reads; each CDR3 protein has one entry and no DNA is given. This table lists 70,000 to 100,000 distinct CDR3 sequences. Specimen: naive CXCR3- CD8+ T cells from blood. Noted subset: CD45RO-CCR7+CD27+CD95- naive CD8+ T cells lacking CXCR3 (TNR3-). Source of these receptors: a human donor in good health. Some clones in this sample may be carry-over from other donors' samples.

The V call is TRBV29-1, the J call TRBJ2-1; TCRdb outputs TRBD2, but without DNA this stays unchecked. The CDR3 length is 17 residues. CDR1 is SQVTM and CDR2 is ANQGSEA in the germline V gene. The CDR3 loop reads CSVSSTGLAGGLDEQFF.

The chain employs TRBV29-1 and TRBJ2-1; TCRdb returns TRBD2, unconfirmable since there is no DNA. The CDR3 runs 14 residues. Germline assignment: CDR1 SQVTM and CDR2 ANQGSEA. CDR3 sequence reads: CSVESFSGGNEQFF.

The J gene is TRBJ2-7, the V gene TRBV9; absent DNA, TCRdb's TRBD1 call cannot be checked. Per germline, CDR1 SGDLS and CDR2 YYNGEE. The length of the CDR3 is 14 residues. The CDR3 is CASSAGQGAYEQHF.

The chain recombines TRBV20-1 with TRBJ1-5. This CDR3 is built from 15 residues. Germline V gene sequence: CDR1 DFQATT, CDR2 SNEGSKA (reference sequence). The CDR3 is CSAREEGRSNQPQHF.

The chain carries TRBV27 and TRBJ2-6. This CDR3 has 12 residues. Germline V gene data show CDR1 as MNHEY and CDR2 as SMNVEV (reference sequence). This CDR3 is CASSNGANVLTF.

The chain joins TRBV30 to TRBJ2-7. The germline gives CDR1 GTSNPN, CDR2 SVGIG (reference sequence). The CDR3 runs 13 residues. The CDR3 sequence: CAWSRLETSEQYF. Full variable domain (missing parts from reference TRBV30 and TRBJ2-7): SQTIHQWPATLVQPVGSPLSLECTVEGTSNPNLYWYRQAAGRGLQLLFYSVGIGQISSEVPQNLSASRPQDRQFILSSKKLLLSDSGFYLCAWSRLETSEQYFGPGTRLTVT.

The gene calls are TRBV4-2 and TRBJ2-1. From germline, CDR1 is LGHNA and CDR2 YNFKEQ. The CDR3 covers 16 residues. The chain's CDR3 is CASSLRGTVDNNEQFF.